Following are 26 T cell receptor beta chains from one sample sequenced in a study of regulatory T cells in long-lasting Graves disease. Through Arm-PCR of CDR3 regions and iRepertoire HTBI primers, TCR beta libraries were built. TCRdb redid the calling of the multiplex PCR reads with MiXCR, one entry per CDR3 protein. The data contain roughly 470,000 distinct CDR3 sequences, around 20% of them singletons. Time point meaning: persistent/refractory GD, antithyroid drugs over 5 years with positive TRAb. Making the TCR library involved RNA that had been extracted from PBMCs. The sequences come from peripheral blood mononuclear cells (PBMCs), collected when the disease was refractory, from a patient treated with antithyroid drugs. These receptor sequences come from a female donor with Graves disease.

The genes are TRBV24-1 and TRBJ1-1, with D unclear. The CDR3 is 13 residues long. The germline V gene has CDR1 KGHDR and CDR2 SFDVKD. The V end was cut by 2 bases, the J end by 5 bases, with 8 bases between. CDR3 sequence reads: CATSDSRWTEAFF. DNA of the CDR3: TGTGCCACCAGTGATTCCCGGTGGACTGAAGCTTTCTTT.

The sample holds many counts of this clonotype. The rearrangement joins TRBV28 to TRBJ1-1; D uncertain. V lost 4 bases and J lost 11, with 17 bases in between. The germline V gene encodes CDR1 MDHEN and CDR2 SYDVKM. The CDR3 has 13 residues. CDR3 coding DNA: TGTGCCAGCAGTTCCACCTCTTTGTTGGTGGCTTTCTTT. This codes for CASSSTSLLVAFF.

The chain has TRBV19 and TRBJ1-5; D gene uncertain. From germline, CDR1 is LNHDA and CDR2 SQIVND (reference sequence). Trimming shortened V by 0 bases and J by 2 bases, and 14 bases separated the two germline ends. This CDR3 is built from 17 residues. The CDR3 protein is CASSIELPIRGNQPQHF. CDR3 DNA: TGTGCCAGTAGTATAGAACTTCCTATCCGAGGCAATCAGCCCCAGCATTTT.

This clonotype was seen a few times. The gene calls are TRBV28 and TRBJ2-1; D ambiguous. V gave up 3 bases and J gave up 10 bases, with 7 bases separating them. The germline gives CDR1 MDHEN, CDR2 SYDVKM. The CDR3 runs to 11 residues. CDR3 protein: CASSFPTEQFF. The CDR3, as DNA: TGTGCCAGCAGTTTCCCCACGGAGCAGTTCTTC.

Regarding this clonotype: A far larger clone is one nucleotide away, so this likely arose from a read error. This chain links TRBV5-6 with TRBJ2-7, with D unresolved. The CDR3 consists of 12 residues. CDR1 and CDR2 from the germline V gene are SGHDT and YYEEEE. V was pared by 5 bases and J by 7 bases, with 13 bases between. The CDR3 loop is CASSYYMEEQYF. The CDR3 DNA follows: TGTGCCAGCAGTTACTATATGGAGGAGCAGTACTTC.

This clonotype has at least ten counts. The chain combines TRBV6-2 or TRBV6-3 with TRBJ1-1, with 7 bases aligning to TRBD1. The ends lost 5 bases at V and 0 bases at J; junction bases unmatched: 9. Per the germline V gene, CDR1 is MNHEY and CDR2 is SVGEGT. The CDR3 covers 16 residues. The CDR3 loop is CASSVLQGIMNTEAFF. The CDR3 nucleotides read TGTGCCAGCAGTGTCTTACAGGGGATTATGAACACTGAAGCTTTCTTT.

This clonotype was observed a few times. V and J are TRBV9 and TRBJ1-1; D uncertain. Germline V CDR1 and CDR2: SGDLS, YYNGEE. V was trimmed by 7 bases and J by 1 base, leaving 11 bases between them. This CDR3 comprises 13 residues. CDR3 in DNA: TGTGCCAGCGGGGATTTAGGGAACACTGAAGCTTTCTTT. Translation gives CASGDLGNTEAFF.

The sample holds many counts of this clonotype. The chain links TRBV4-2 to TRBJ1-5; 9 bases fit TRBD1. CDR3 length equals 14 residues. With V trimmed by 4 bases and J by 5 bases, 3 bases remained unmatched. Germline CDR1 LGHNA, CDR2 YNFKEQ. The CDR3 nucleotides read TGTGCCAGCAGCCGACAGGGGGGGGATCAGCCCCAGCATTTT. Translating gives CASSRQGGDQPQHF.

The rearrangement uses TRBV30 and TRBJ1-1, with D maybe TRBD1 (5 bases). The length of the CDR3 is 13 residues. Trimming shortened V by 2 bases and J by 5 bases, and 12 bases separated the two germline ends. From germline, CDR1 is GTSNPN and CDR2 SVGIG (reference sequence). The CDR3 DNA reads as TGTGCCTGGAGTCGGGGGGGAGAGACTGAAGCTTTCTTT. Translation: CAWSRGGETEAFF.

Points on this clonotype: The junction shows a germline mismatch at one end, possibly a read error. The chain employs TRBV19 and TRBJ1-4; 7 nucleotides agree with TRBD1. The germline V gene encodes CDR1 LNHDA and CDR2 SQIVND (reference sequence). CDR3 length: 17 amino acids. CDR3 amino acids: CATTEDRLRGTNERLFF. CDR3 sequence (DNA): TGTGCCACCACAGAGGACAGGTTGCGGGGTACTAATGAAAGACTGTTTTTT. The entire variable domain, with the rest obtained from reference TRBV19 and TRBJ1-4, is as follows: DGGITQSPKYLFRKEGQNVTLSCEQNLNHDAMYWYRQDPGQGLRLIYYSQIVNDFQKGDIAEGYSVSREKKESFPLTVTSAQKNPTAFYLCATTEDRLRGTNERLFFGSGTQLSVL.

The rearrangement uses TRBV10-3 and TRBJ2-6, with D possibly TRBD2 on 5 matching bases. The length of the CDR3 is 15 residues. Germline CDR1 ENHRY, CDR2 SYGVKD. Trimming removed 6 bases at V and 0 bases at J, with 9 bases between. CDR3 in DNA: TGTGCCATCAGAAGAGGACTCTCTGGGGCCAACGTCCTGACTTTC. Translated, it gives CAIRRGLSGANVLTF.

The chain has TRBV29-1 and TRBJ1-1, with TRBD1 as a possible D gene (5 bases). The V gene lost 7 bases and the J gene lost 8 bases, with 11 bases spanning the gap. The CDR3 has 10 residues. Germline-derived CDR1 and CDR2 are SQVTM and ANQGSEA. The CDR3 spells CSATKGEAFF. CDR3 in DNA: TGCAGCGCCACTAAGGGGGAAGCTTTCTTT.

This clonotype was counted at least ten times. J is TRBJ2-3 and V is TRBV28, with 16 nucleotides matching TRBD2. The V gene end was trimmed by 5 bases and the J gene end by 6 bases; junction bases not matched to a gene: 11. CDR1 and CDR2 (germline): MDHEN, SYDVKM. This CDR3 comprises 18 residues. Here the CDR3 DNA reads TGTGCCAGCAGTCCTACATCACCGGGACTAGCGGGAGGGGATACGCAGTATTTT. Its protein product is CASSPTSPGLAGGDTQYF.

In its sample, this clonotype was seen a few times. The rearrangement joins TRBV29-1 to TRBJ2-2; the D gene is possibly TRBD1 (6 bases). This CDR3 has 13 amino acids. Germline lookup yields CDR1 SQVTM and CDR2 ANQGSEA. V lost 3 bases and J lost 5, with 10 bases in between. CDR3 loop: CSVDTGYTGELFF. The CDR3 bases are TGCAGCGTTGACACAGGGTATACCGGGGAGCTGTTTTTT.

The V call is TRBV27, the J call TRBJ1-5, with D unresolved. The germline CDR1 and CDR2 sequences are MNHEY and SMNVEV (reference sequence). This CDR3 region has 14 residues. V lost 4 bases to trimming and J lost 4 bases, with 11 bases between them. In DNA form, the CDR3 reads TGTGCCAGCAGTTGGGCGGGAGAGAATCAGCCCCAGCATTTT. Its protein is CASSWAGENQPQHF.

CDR3 DNA sequence: TGTGCCAGTAGTAAGCACGGCGAGCAGTACTTC. Translating gives CASSKHGEQYF. V usage is TRBV19 and J usage is TRBJ2-7; no clear D gene. The germline V and J ends were trimmed by 4 bases and 6 bases, with 7 bases remaining between them. Germline CDR1 reads LNHDA; CDR2 reads SQIVND (reference sequence). This CDR3 spans 11 amino acids.

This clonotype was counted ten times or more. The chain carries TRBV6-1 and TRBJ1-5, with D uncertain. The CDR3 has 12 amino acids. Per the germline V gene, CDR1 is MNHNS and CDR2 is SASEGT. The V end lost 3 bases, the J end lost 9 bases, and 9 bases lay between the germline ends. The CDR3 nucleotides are TGTGCCAGCAGTGACCCGGTACGGCCCCAGCATTTT. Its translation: CASSDPVRPQHF.

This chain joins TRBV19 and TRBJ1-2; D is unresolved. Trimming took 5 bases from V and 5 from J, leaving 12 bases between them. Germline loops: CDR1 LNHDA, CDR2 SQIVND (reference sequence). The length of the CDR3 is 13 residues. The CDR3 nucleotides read TGTGCCAGTAGTGCCCGGATAGGATATGGCTACACCTTC. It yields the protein CASSARIGYGYTF.

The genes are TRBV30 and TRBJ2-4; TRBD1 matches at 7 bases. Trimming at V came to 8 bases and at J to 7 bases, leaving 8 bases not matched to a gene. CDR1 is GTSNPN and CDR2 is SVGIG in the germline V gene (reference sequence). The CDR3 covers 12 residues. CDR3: CAGRGRGNIQYF. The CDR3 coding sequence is TGTGCCGGAAGGGGGCGCGGTAACATTCAGTACTTC.

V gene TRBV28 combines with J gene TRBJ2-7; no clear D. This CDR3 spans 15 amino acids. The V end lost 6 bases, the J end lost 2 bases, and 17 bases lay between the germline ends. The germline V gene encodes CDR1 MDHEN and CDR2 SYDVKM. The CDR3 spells CASRPLLDGPYEQYF. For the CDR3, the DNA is TGTGCCAGCAGACCGCTCCTGGACGGGCCCTACGAGCAGTACTTC.

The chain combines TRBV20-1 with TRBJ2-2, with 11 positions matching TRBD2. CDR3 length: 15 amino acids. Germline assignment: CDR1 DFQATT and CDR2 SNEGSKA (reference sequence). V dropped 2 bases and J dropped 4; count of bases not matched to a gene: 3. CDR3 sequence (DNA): TGCAGTGCTAGACTAGCGGGAGGACCCACCGGGGAGCTGTTTTTT. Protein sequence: CSARLAGGPTGELFF.

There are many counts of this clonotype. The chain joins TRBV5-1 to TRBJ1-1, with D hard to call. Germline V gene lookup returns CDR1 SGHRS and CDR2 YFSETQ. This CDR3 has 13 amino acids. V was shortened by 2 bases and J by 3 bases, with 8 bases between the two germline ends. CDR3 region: CASSFGQYTEAFF. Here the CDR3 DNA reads TGCGCCAGCAGCTTTGGTCAGTACACTGAAGCTTTCTTT.

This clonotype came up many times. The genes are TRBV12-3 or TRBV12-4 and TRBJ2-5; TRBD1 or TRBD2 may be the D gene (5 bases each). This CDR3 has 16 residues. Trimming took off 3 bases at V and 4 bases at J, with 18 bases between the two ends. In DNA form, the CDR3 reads TGTGCCAGCAGTTTTCTTTTAGGGGCTCGGGGAGAGACCCAGTACTTC. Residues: CASSFLLGARGETQYF.

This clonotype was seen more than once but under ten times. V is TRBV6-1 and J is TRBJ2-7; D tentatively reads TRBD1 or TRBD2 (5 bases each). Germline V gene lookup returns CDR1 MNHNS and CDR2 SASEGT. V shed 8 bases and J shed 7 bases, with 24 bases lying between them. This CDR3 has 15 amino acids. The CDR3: CASCLLWDRRPEQYF. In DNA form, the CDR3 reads TGTGCCAGCTGTCTTCTTTGGGACCGACGTCCGGAGCAGTACTTC.

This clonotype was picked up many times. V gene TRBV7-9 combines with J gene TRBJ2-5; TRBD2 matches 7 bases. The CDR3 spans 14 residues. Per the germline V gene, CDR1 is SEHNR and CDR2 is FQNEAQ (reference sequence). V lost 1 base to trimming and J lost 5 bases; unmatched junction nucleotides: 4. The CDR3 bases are TGTGCCAGCAGCTTAGGCCCCGGGGGGGAGACCCAGTACTTC. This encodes CASSLGPGGETQYF.

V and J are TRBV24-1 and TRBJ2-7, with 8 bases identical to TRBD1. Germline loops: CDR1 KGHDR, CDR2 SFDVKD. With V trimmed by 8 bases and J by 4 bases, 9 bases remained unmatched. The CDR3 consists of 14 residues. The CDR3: CATNPPRQGYEQYF. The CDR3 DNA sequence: TGTGCCACCAATCCTCCGAGACAGGGGTACGAGCAGTACTTC.